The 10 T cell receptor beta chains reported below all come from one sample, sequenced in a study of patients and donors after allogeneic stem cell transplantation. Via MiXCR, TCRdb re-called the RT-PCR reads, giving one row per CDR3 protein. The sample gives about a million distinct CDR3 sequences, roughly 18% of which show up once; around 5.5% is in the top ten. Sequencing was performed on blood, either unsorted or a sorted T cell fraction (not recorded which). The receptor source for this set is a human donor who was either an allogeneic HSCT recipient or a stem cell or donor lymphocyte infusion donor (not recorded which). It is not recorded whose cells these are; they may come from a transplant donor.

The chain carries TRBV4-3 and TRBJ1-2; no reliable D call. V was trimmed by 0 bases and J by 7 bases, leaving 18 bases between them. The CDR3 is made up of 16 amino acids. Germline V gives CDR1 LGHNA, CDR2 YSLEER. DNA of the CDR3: TGCGCCAGCAGCCAAGATGTCCGCGGGGATTGGGGTGGCTACACCTTC. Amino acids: CASSQDVRGDWGGYTF.

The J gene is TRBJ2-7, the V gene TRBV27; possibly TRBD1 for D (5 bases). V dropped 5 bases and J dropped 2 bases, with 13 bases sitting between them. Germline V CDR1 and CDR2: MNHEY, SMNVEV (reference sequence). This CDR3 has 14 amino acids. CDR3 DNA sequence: TGTGCCAGCAGTATACAGGTACCACCCTACGAGCAGTACTTC. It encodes CASSIQVPPYEQYF.

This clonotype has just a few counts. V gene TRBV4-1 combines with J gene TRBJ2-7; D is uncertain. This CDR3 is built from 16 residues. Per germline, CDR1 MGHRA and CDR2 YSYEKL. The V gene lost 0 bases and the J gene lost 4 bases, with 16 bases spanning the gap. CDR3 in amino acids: CASSQDAFGLDYEQYF. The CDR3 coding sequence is TGCGCCAGCAGCCAAGATGCGTTCGGCCTAGATTACGAGCAGTACTTC.

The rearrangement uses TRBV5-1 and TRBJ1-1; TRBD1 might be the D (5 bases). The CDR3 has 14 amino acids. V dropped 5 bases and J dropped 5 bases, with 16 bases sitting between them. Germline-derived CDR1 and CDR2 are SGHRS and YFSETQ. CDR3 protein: CASRPAGMGTEAFF. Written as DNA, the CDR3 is TGCGCCAGCAGACCAGCAGGGATGGGAACTGAAGCTTTCTTT.

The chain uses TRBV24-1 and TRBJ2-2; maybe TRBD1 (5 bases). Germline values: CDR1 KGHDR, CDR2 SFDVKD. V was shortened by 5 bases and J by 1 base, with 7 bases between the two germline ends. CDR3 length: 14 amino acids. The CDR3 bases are TGTGCCACCAGTGGACAGAGGAACACCGGGGAGCTGTTTTTT. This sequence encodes CATSGQRNTGELFF.

The CDR3 bases are TGTGCCAGCAGCTTACGGGACAGCCTACGACCCCAGCATTTT. It yields the protein CASSLRDSLRPQHF. The V gene is TRBV7-8, the J gene TRBJ1-5; 7 bases map to TRBD1. After removal of 2 bases from V and 10 bases from J, the junction contained 8 bases not matched to a gene. CDR1 and CDR2 from the germline V gene are SGHVS and FQNEAQ. The CDR3 has 14 residues. Full variable domain (remainder filled in from reference TRBV7-8 and TRBJ1-5): GAGVSQSPRYKVAKRGQDVALRCDPISGHVSLFWYQQALGQGPEFLTYFQNEAQLDKSGLPSDRFFAERPEGSVSTLKIQRTQQEDSAVYLCASSLRDSLRPQHFGDGTRLSIL.

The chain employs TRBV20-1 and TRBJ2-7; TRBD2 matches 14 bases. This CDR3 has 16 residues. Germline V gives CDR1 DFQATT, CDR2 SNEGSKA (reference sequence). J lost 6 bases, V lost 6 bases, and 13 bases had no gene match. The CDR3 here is CSATGLAGAPVREQYF. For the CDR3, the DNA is TGCAGTGCCACGGGACTAGCGGGGGCCCCGGTTCGCGAGCAGTACTTC.

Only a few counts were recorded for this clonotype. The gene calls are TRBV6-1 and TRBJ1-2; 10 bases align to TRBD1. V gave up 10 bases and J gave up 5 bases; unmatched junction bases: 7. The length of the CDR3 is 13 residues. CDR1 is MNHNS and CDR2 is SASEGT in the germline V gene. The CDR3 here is CATRQGAEYGYTF. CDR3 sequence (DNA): TGTGCCACCAGACAGGGGGCAGAGTATGGCTACACCTTC.

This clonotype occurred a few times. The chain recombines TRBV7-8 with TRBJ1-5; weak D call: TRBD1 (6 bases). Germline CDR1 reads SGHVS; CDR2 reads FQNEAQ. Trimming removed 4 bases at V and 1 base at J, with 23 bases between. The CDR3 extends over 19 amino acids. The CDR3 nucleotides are TGTGCCAGCAGCTCCAGACTAACTACAGGGACCAAAAGCAATCAGCCCCAGCATTTT. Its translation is CASSSRLTTGTKSNQPQHF.

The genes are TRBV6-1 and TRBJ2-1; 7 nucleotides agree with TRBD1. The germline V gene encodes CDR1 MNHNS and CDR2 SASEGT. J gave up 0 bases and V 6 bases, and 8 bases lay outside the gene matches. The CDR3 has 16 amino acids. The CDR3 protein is CASRYSRGSSYNEQFF. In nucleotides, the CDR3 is TGTGCCAGCAGGTATTCCAGGGGGAGCTCCTACAATGAGCAGTTCTTC.